The 4 T cell receptor beta chains listed next were all sequenced from one sample in a study of T cell repertoires in cytomegalovirus infection. TCRdb re-derived calls from the reads in MiXCR, one entry per CDR3 protein. The sample consists of approximately 500,000 distinct CDR3 sequences, 16% of them appearing once. Sequenced sample: CD8+ T cells from PBMCs. These receptors were collected from a human donor in good health (CMV status not recorded). Some clones in this sample may be carry-over from other donors' samples.

Note on this clonotype: This is likely a read error, given that the CDR3 carries no conserved phenylalanine or tryptophan at its end. The gene calls are TRBV28 and TRBJ2-7, with 7 bases that match TRBD2. Trimming took 5 bases from V and 4 from J; bases not matched to a gene: 11. CDR1 and CDR2 from the germline V gene are MDHEN and SYDVKM. The CDR3 contains 15 residues. The CDR3 DNA reads TGTGCCAGCAGTCCGCTCGAGGGACTAAAATACGAGCAGTACTTA. Amino acid sequence: CASSPLEGLKYEQYL.

This clonotype was observed a handful of times. The CDR3 sequence is CASTVLTSGSYNEQFF. CDR3 nucleotide sequence: TGTGCCAGCACCGTTTTGACTAGCGGGTCCTACAATGAGCAGTTCTTC. V is TRBV5-6 and J is TRBJ2-1; TRBD2 agrees at 10 bases. Germline trimming cut 6 bases from V and 1 base from J; bases unmatched to any gene: 7. The CDR3 is made up of 16 amino acids. In germline, CDR1 is SGHDT, CDR2 YYEEEE.

The chain uses TRBV24-1 and TRBJ2-2, with 15 positions matching TRBD2. V gave up 4 bases and J gave up 5 bases; unmatched junction bases: 10. The length of the CDR3 is 19 residues. Germline CDR1 KGHDR, CDR2 SFDVKD. Here the CDR3 reads CATSDPRTSGRAKTGELFF. The CDR3, as DNA: TGTGCCACCAGTGACCCTAGGACTAGCGGGAGGGCAAAGACCGGGGAGCTGTTTTTT.

The gene calls are TRBV28 and TRBJ1-5, with 7 bases identical to TRBD1. The CDR3 length is 17 residues. CDR1 is MDHEN and CDR2 is SYDVKM in the germline V gene. Trimming at V came to 2 bases and at J to 4 bases, leaving 11 bases not matched to a gene. This chain's CDR3 is CASSLDLKLRGNQPQHF. In nucleotides, the CDR3 is TGTGCCAGCAGTTTAGATTTAAAGCTCAGGGGGAATCAGCCCCAGCATTTT.